These T cell receptor beta chains were read from a single sample in a study of CD8 T cells in ankylosing spondylitis. TCRdb ran MiXCR on the 5' RACE reads and lists one entry per CDR3 protein. The repertoire has roughly 350,000 distinct CDR3 sequences, roughly 8% of them found once; the top ten carry roughly 14%. The sample comprised blood, either unsorted or a sorted T cell fraction (not recorded which). The receptor source for this set is a male donor with ankylosing spondylitis. The CDR3 runs from the conserved cysteine through the conserved F or W. A D gene is named only where the DNA matches it firmly. Expanded clones are given a class, and other clones once, few, many or no size at all.

clone size: many; V gene: TRBV11-1; J gene: TRBJ2-7; D gene: TRBD2; CDR3 protein: CASSLRGAGDHPSLGEQYF; CDR3 DNA: TGTGCCAGCAGCTTAAGGGGAGCGGGAGATCACCCAAGTCTAGGCGAGCAGTACTTC
clone size: many; V gene: TRBV6-1; J gene: TRBJ2-7; D gene: TRBD1; CDR3 protein: CASSANRGPYEQYF; CDR3 DNA: TGTGCCAGCAGTGCAAACAGGGGACCCTACGAGCAGTACTTC
clone size: few; V gene: TRBV12-3/TRBV12-4; J gene: TRBJ2-5; D gene: TRBD1; CDR3 protein: CASSFSVRGQQETQYF; CDR3 DNA: TGTGCCAGCAGTTTTTCTGTACGGGGACAGCAGGAGACCCAGTACTTC
clone size: -; V gene: TRBV7-2; J gene: TRBJ1-5; D gene: TRBD1; CDR3 protein: CASSQRTGGENQPQHF; CDR3 DNA: TGTGCCAGCAGCCAGAGGACAGGGGGGGAGAATCAGCCCCAGCATTTT
clone size: -; V gene: TRBV5-1; J gene: TRBJ2-5; D gene: -; CDR3 protein: CASSSARRETQYF; CDR3 DNA: TGCGCCAGCAGCTCCGCTCGTCGGGAGACCCAGTACTTC
clone size: -; V gene: TRBV3-1; J gene: TRBJ2-3; D gene: TRBD2; CDR3 protein: CASSQTSGSGDTQYF; CDR3 DNA: TGTGCCAGCAGCCAGACTAGCGGGAGCGGAGATACGCAGTATTTT
clone size: few; V gene: TRBV3-1; J gene: TRBJ1-1; D gene: -; CDR3 protein: CASSQFGLVNTEAFF; CDR3 DNA: TGTGCCAGCAGCCAATTTGGCTTGGTGAACACTGAAGCTTTCTTT
clone size: -; V gene: TRBV27; J gene: TRBJ2-7; D gene: TRBD1; CDR3 protein: CASSRPGQTLYEQYF; CDR3 DNA: TGTGCCAGCAGTCGTCCGGGACAGACACTCTACGAGCAGTACTTC
clone size: -; V gene: TRBV6-6; J gene: TRBJ2-2; D gene: -; CDR3 protein: CASSYGGNGELFF; CDR3 DNA: TGTGCCAGCAGTTACGGGGGGAACGGGGAGCTGTTTTTT
clone size: -; V gene: TRBV2; J gene: TRBJ2-1; D gene: -; CDR3 protein: CASSFSDSVDWKFF; CDR3 DNA: TGTGCCAGCAGTTTCTCGGACAGTGTTGATTGGAAGTTCTTC
clone size: -; V gene: TRBV6-2/TRBV6-3; J gene: TRBJ2-1; D gene: -; CDR3 protein: CASKESSYNEQFF; CDR3 DNA: TGTGCCAGCAAGGAAAGCTCCTACAATGAGCAGTTCTTC
clone size: few; V gene: TRBV5-1; J gene: TRBJ2-7; D gene: TRBD2; CDR3 protein: CASSLAGLAGEYEQYF; CDR3 DNA: TGCGCCAGCAGCTTGGCGGGACTAGCGGGAGAGTACGAGCAGTACTTC
clone size: -; V gene: TRBV2; J gene: TRBJ2-1; D gene: TRBD2; CDR3 protein: CASRAGTSGSYNEQFF; CDR3 DNA: TGTGCCAGCAGAGCCGGGACTAGCGGTTCCTACAATGAGCAGTTCTTC
clone size: -; V gene: TRBV4-3; J gene: TRBJ1-5; D gene: -; CDR3 protein: CASSQEGHSNQPQHF; CDR3 DNA: TGCGCCAGCAGCCAAGAGGGGCACAGCAATCAGCCCCAGCATTTT
clone size: -; V gene: TRBV2; J gene: TRBJ1-2; D gene: -; CDR3 protein: CASSDQGYYGYTF; CDR3 DNA: TGTGCCAGCAGTGATCAGGGATACTATGGCTACACCTTC
clone size: -; V gene: TRBV5-5; J gene: TRBJ2-5; D gene: TRBD1; CDR3 protein: CASSFRQGIRETQYF; CDR3 DNA: TGTGCCAGCAGCTTCCGACAGGGTATTCGAGAGACCCAGTACTTC
clone size: many; V gene: TRBV25-1; J gene: TRBJ2-4; D gene: -; CDR3 protein: CASSELGTGRNIQYF; CDR3 DNA: TGTGCCAGCAGTGAATTAGGGACCGGGCGGAACATTCAGTACTTC
clone size: few; V gene: TRBV6-2/TRBV6-3; J gene: TRBJ2-2; D gene: -; CDR3 protein: CASSPRTRGGRELFF; CDR3 DNA: TGTGCCAGCAGTCCCCGGACTAGAGGGGGTAGGGAGCTGTTTTTT
clone size: -; V gene: TRBV5-5; J gene: TRBJ2-3; D gene: -; CDR3 protein: CASSLNRYTDTQYF; CDR3 DNA: TGTGCCAGCAGCTTGAACCGATACACAGATACGCAGTATTTT
clone size: -; V gene: TRBV7-9; J gene: TRBJ2-2; D gene: -; CDR3 protein: CASSFFVGELFF; CDR3 DNA: TGTGCCAGCAGCTTCTTTGTCGGGGAGCTGTTTTTT
clone size: few; V gene: TRBV15; J gene: TRBJ2-2; D gene: TRBD2; CDR3 protein: CATSRDGGTANTGELFF; CDR3 DNA: TGTGCCACCAGCAGAGACGGGGGGACGGCAAACACCGGGGAGCTGTTTTTT
clone size: many; V gene: TRBV5-1; J gene: TRBJ2-2; D gene: -; CDR3 protein: CASSRRTEPNTGELFF; CDR3 DNA: TGCGCCAGCAGCCGTCGGACGGAGCCGAACACCGGGGAGCTGTTTTTT
clone size: few; V gene: TRBV2; J gene: TRBJ2-3; D gene: TRBD1; CDR3 protein: CASKPGQGPRDTQYF; CDR3 DNA: TGTGCCAGCAAACCGGGACAGGGGCCGAGAGATACGCAGTATTTT
clone size: -; V gene: TRBV2; J gene: TRBJ2-3; D gene: TRBD2; CDR3 protein: CASGGTSGRQSTDTQYF; CDR3 DNA: TGTGCCAGCGGAGGGACTAGCGGGAGGCAAAGCACAGATACGCAGTATTTT
clone size: few; V gene: TRBV3-1; J gene: TRBJ2-3; D gene: -; CDR3 protein: CASSQNLQGFGTDTQYF; CDR3 DNA: TGTGCCAGCAGCCAGAACCTACAGGGTTTCGGCACAGATACGCAGTATTTT
clone size: few; V gene: TRBV12-3/TRBV12-4; J gene: TRBJ1-1; D gene: -; CDR3 protein: CASSPLGRHTEAFF; CDR3 DNA: TGTGCCAGCAGTCCCCTGGGCAGGCACACTGAAGCTTTCTTT
clone size: many; V gene: TRBV6-6; J gene: TRBJ1-5; D gene: -; CDR3 protein: CASSYSVTQSQHF; CDR3 DNA: TGTGCCAGCAGTTACTCCGTAACCCAGTCCCAGCATTTT
clone size: -; V gene: TRBV5-1; J gene: TRBJ2-3; D gene: -; CDR3 protein: CASSLVRSSTDTQYF; CDR3 DNA: TGCGCCAGCAGCTTGGTGCGGAGCAGCACAGATACGCAGTATTTT
clone size: -; V gene: TRBV6-1; J gene: TRBJ1-5; D gene: -; CDR3 protein: CASKGSRGDQPQHF; CDR3 DNA: TGTGCCAGCAAGGGCTCCCGAGGGGATCAGCCCCAGCATTTT
clone size: -; V gene: TRBV29-1; J gene: TRBJ2-1; D gene: -; CDR3 protein: CSVQGRSAYNEQFF; CDR3 DNA: TGCAGCGTACAGGGTCGAAGTGCCTACAATGAGCAGTTCTTC
clone size: -; V gene: TRBV27; J gene: TRBJ2-6; D gene: -; CDR3 protein: CASSSAGANVLTF; CDR3 DNA: TGTGCCAGCAGTAGCGCTGGGGCCAACGTCCTGACTTTC
clone size: few; V gene: TRBV20-1; J gene: TRBJ2-7; D gene: -; CDR3 protein: CSAFSLAQTLTEQYF; CDR3 DNA: TGCAGTGCCTTCTCCTTGGCACAAACACTTACGGAGCAGTACTTC
clone size: -; V gene: TRBV10-3; J gene: TRBJ2-3; D gene: -; CDR3 protein: CAISEVLASDTQYF; CDR3 DNA: TGTGCCATCAGTGAGGTCCTAGCCTCAGATACGCAGTATTTT
clone size: few; V gene: TRBV20-1; J gene: TRBJ2-1; D gene: TRBD2; CDR3 protein: CSATPGLVRNEQFF; CDR3 DNA: TGCAGTGCTACTCCGGGACTAGTACGCAATGAGCAGTTCTTC
clone size: -; V gene: TRBV4-3; J gene: TRBJ2-1; D gene: TRBD1; CDR3 protein: CASSPQRTGPYNEQFF; CDR3 DNA: TGCGCCAGCAGCCCCCAAAGGACAGGGCCCTACAATGAGCAGTTCTTC
clone size: -; V gene: TRBV2; J gene: TRBJ2-5; D gene: -; CDR3 protein: CASSELLRETQYF; CDR3 DNA: TGTGCCAGCAGTGAACTTTTGCGCGAGACCCAGTACTTC
clone size: few; V gene: TRBV5-4; J gene: TRBJ2-7; D gene: TRBD1; CDR3 protein: CASSLEGQGYEQYF; CDR3 DNA: TGTGCCAGCAGCTTGGAAGGACAGGGCTACGAGCAGTACTTC
clone size: -; V gene: TRBV29-1; J gene: TRBJ2-7; D gene: -; CDR3 protein: CSVEYSSYEQYF; CDR3 DNA: TGCAGCGTTGAATACTCCTCCTACGAGCAGTACTTC
clone size: -; V gene: TRBV6-1; J gene: TRBJ2-3; D gene: TRBD2; CDR3 protein: CASRVGLAGYTDTQYF; CDR3 DNA: TGTGCCAGCAGAGTAGGACTAGCGGGTTACACAGATACGCAGTATTTT
clone size: -; V gene: TRBV12-3/TRBV12-4; J gene: TRBJ1-1; D gene: -; CDR3 protein: CASGGGAPDTEAFF; CDR3 DNA: TGTGCCAGCGGAGGTGGGGCGCCGGACACTGAAGCTTTCTTT
clone size: -; V gene: TRBV20-1; J gene: TRBJ1-2; D gene: -; CDR3 protein: CSAREIRGLGGYTF; CDR3 DNA: TGCAGTGCTAGAGAGATCCGGGGTCTGGGCGGCTACACCTTC
clone size: few; V gene: TRBV5-1; J gene: TRBJ1-1; D gene: -; CDR3 protein: CASRYTGNTEAFF; CDR3 DNA: TGCGCCAGCAGATATACAGGGAACACTGAAGCTTTCTTT
clone size: -; V gene: TRBV7-9; J gene: TRBJ2-1; D gene: TRBD1; CDR3 protein: CASRSEGAGNEQFF; CDR3 DNA: TGTGCCAGCCGATCTGAGGGGGCGGGTAATGAGCAGTTCTTC
clone size: -; V gene: TRBV20-1; J gene: TRBJ1-6; D gene: -; CDR3 protein: CSASQQGPIGSPLHF; CDR3 DNA: TGCAGTGCCAGTCAACAGGGCCCTATTGGTTCACCCCTCCACTTT
clone size: -; V gene: TRBV10-3; J gene: TRBJ2-2; D gene: TRBD2; CDR3 protein: CAIKSGGYTGELFF; CDR3 DNA: TGTGCCATCAAGTCGGGAGGATACACCGGGGAGCTGTTTTTT
clone size: -; V gene: TRBV7-7; J gene: TRBJ2-1; D gene: TRBD2; CDR3 protein: CASRTSGVLYNEQFF; CDR3 DNA: TGTGCTAGCAGAACTAGCGGGGTTCTGTACAATGAGCAGTTCTTC
clone size: many; V gene: TRBV12-3/TRBV12-4; J gene: TRBJ1-5; D gene: TRBD1; CDR3 protein: CASSPRDRGNQPQHF; CDR3 DNA: TGTGCCAGCAGTCCCCGGGACAGGGGAAATCAGCCCCAGCATTTT
clone size: -; V gene: TRBV5-1; J gene: TRBJ2-3; D gene: -; CDR3 protein: CASSPQGGYTDTQYF; CDR3 DNA: TGCGCCAGCAGCCCACAAGGAGGGTACACAGATACGCAGTATTTT
clone size: few; V gene: TRBV3-1; J gene: TRBJ2-3; D gene: TRBD2; CDR3 protein: CASSQDEGYPLAGIATDTQYF; CDR3 DNA: TGTGCCAGCAGCCAAGATGAAGGGTACCCCCTAGCGGGAATAGCCACAGATACGCAGTATTTT
clone size: few; V gene: TRBV28; J gene: TRBJ1-2; D gene: -; CDR3 protein: CASSLRVQSPFYGYTF; CDR3 DNA: TGTGCCAGCAGCCTTAGGGTCCAGAGCCCTTTCTATGGCTACACCTTC